These T cell receptor beta chains were read from a single sample in a study of blood T cell repertoires in COVID-19. TCRdb's copy holds only in-frame clones and misses some; the assay was immunoSEQ multiplex PCR. In the table there are 190,000 or so clones, around four fifths of which are singletons. Sequences were obtained from PBMCs or T cells enriched from blood (not recorded which). Every receptor here comes from a middle-aged man who had recovered from COVID-19. Both conserved end residues are part of each CDR3. The D gene is left open where the match is weak. Only part of the rows carry a size: once, few, many, or a class if the clone is expanded.

D gene,V gene,clone size,J gene,CDR3 protein,CDR3 DNA
NA,TRBV5-6,NA,TRBJ1-4,CASSPLEGEKLFF,TGTGCCAGCAGCCCACTGGAGGGTGAAAAACTGTTTTTT
TRBD2,TRBV19,NA,TRBJ2-1,CASSARGSGRAVYNEQFF,TGTGCCAGTAGTGCCCGGGGTAGCGGGAGGGCCGTCTACAATGAGCAGTTCTTC
NA,TRBV15,once,TRBJ1-1,CATSRVQGLNTEAFF,TGTGCCACCAGCAGAGTACAGGGCTTGAACACTGAAGCTTTCTTT
TRBD2,TRBV9,NA,TRBJ2-3,CASSAGLAGGEVTDTQYF,TGTGCCAGCAGCGCAGGACTAGCGGGAGGGGAAGTAACAGATACGCAGTATTTT
TRBD2,TRBV7-9,NA,TRBJ2-7,CASSPMTSGRSYEQYF,TGTGCCAGCAGCCCGATGACTAGCGGGAGGTCCTACGAGCAGTACTTC
TRBD2,TRBV6-4,NA,TRBJ2-2,CASSESGGSTGELFF,TGTGCCAGCAGTGAATCGGGGGGATCCACCGGGGAGCTGTTTTTT
NA,TRBV9,NA,TRBJ2-3,CASSHTPFSTDTQYF,TGTGCCAGCAGCCACACACCCTTTAGCACAGATACGCAGTATTTT
NA,TRBV20-1,NA,TRBJ1-2,CSASFPEGSGGYTF,TGCAGTGCTAGTTTCCCCGAGGGCTCCGGTGGCTACACCTTC
NA,TRBV4-1,NA,TRBJ2-7,CASSQDGRGGEQYF,TGCGCCAGCAGCCAAGATGGAAGGGGGGGCGAGCAGTACTTC
TRBD2,TRBV7-3,NA,TRBJ2-3,CASSLFGTSSDTQYF,TGTGCCAGCAGCTTATTCGGGACTAGCTCAGATACGCAGTATTTT
TRBD1,TRBV6-5,many,TRBJ2-7,CASSYLTGQGGFEQYF,TGTGCCAGCAGTTACCTCACGGGACAGGGGGGCTTCGAGCAGTACTTC
NA,TRBV7-8,NA,TRBJ1-4,CASTLHRIPTNEKLFF,TGTGCCAGCACCTTACACAGGATCCCAACTAATGAAAAACTGTTTTTT
NA,TRBV7-9,NA,TRBJ2-3,CASSLGGGSDTQYF,TGTGCCAGCAGCTTAGGGGGCGGTTCGGATACGCAGTATTTT
NA,TRBV7-8,NA,TRBJ2-7,CASSLDSTYEQYF,TGTGCCAGCAGCTTAGACAGTACCTACGAGCAGTACTTC
NA,TRBV18,many,TRBJ2-1,CASSPGNEQFF,TGTGCCAGCTCCCCGGGGAATGAGCAGTTCTTC
NA,TRBV6-5,NA,TRBJ2-2,CASKRDWDTGELFF,TGTGCCAGCAAGAGGGACTGGGACACCGGGGAGCTGTTTTTT
TRBD2,TRBV11-3,NA,TRBJ2-1,CASSPSREGDYNEQFF,TGTGCCAGCAGCCCCTCTCGGGAGGGTGATTACAATGAGCAGTTCTTC
TRBD1,TRBV19,once,TRBJ1-1,CASSQQGSTEAFF,TGTGCCAGTAGTCAACAGGGGAGCACTGAAGCTTTCTTT
TRBD1,TRBV27,NA,TRBJ1-4,CASSSRGQGTNEKLFF,TGTGCCAGCAGCTCCCGGGGACAGGGAACTAATGAAAAACTGTTTTTT
TRBD1,TRBV5-1,NA,TRBJ2-2,CASSPSSWTGNTGELFF,TGCGCCAGCAGCCCAAGCTCCTGGACAGGGAACACCGGGGAGCTGTTTTTT
NA,TRBV15,NA,TRBJ1-2,CATSRDRGGSPYGYTF,TGTGCCACCAGCAGAGATCGGGGGGGCTCCCCCTATGGCTACACCTTC
NA,TRBV19,NA,TRBJ1-5,CASSKAGGGGNQPQHF,TGTGCCAGTAGCAAGGCGGGGGGCGGAGGCAATCAGCCCCAGCATTTT
NA,TRBV5-4,few,TRBJ2-2,CASTLGTGELFF,TGTGCCAGCACCCTAGGCACCGGGGAGCTGTTTTTT
NA,TRBV18,NA,TRBJ2-5,CASSPSRGGLETQYF,TGTGCCAGCTCACCATCGAGGGGGGGATTGGAGACCCAGTACTTC
TRBD1,TRBV11-3,NA,TRBJ2-3,CASSLGKSVSGGTQYF,TGTGCCAGCAGCTTGGGTAAATCGGTTTCAGGGGGTACGCAGTATTTT
TRBD1,TRBV28,few,TRBJ1-5,CASSLRTGSNQPQHF,TGTGCCAGCAGTCTACGGACAGGCAGCAATCAGCCCCAGCATTTT
NA,TRBV12-3/TRBV12-4,NA,TRBJ1-1,CASNIVGGTEAFF,TGTGCCAGCAACATTGTGGGGGGAACTGAAGCTTTCTTT
NA,TRBV9,NA,TRBJ1-6,CASSRGDSPLHF,TGTGCCAGCAGCCGGGGGGATTCACCCCTCCACTTT
TRBD1,TRBV5-5,NA,TRBJ2-1,CASSLGGSRINEQFF,TGTGCCAGCAGCCTAGGGGGCAGTCGAATAAATGAGCAGTTCTTC
TRBD1,TRBV25-1,NA,TRBJ1-5,CASRDGTENQPQHF,TGTGCCAGCAGAGACGGGACAGAAAATCAGCCCCAGCATTTT
TRBD1,TRBV5-4,once,TRBJ2-7,CASSSTGTGYEQYF,TGTGCCAGCAGCTCAACCGGGACAGGGTACGAGCAGTACTTC
TRBD1,TRBV6-1,many,TRBJ1-2,CASSEGAGGDGYTF,TGTGCCAGCAGTGAAGGGGCAGGGGGCGATGGCTACACCTTC
TRBD2,TRBV10-3,few,TRBJ2-7,CAAGGLAGYEQYF,TGTGCCGCAGGGGGACTAGCGGGATACGAGCAGTACTTC
NA,TRBV19,NA,TRBJ1-1,CASSIGAGKAVTEAFF,TGTGCCAGTAGTATAGGGGCTGGGAAAGCGGTCACTGAAGCTTTCTTT
TRBD2,TRBV5-1,NA,TRBJ2-1,CASSSGTSGYNEQFF,TGCGCCAGCAGCAGCGGGACTAGCGGCTACAATGAGCAGTTCTTC
NA,TRBV6-5,NA,TRBJ1-1,CASSSKRRGNTEAFF,TGTGCCAGCAGTTCAAAGAGGAGAGGGAACACTGAAGCTTTCTTT
NA,TRBV19,few,TRBJ2-2,CASSTGHLNTGELFF,TGTGCCAGTAGTACCGGACACCTGAACACCGGGGAGCTGTTTTTT
NA,TRBV6-5,NA,TRBJ2-3,CASRGPPWGDTQYF,TGTGCCAGCAGGGGGCCTCCCTGGGGAGATACGCAGTATTTT
TRBD2,TRBV24-1,NA,TRBJ2-1,CATSDSTGGNEQFF,TGTGCCACCAGTGATTCGACCGGGGGGAATGAGCAGTTCTTC
NA,TRBV19,few,TRBJ1-3,CATKADYGNTIYF,TGTGCCACTAAGGCAGACTATGGAAACACCATATATTTT
NA,TRBV5-1,NA,TRBJ1-2,CASSPDTAYGYTF,TGCGCCAGCAGCCCCGACACCGCCTATGGCTACACCTTC
TRBD1,TRBV18,NA,TRBJ1-1,CASSHGTAYTEAFF,TGTGCCAGCTCACATGGGACAGCGTACACTGAAGCTTTCTTT
NA,TRBV6-5,once,TRBJ1-5,CASSSTRNQPQHF,TGTGCCAGCTCCTCTACCCGCAATCAGCCCCAGCATTTT
TRBD1,TRBV9,NA,TRBJ1-3,CASSVEKGGRNTIYF,TGTGCCAGCAGCGTAGAAAAAGGGGGCCGAAACACCATATATTTT
TRBD1,TRBV29-1,NA,TRBJ1-1,CSARTGHLTEAFF,TGCAGCGCTCGGACAGGGCATCTTACTGAAGCTTTCTTT
NA,TRBV19,NA,TRBJ1-5,CASSMIPGRGQPQHF,TGTGCCAGTAGTATGATCCCGGGGAGAGGTCAGCCCCAGCATTTT
TRBD1,TRBV19,NA,TRBJ2-7,CASSMRGRDSPYEQYF,TGTGCCAGTAGTATGCGCGGCCGGGACAGTCCCTACGAGCAGTACTTC
NA,TRBV5-1,NA,TRBJ1-6,CASSLGTDLSSPLHF,TGCGCCAGCAGCTTGGGTACAGATCTGAGTTCACCCCTCCACTTT